The table lists the clone carrying this TCR beta chain with many counts. This sample was taken from a study of regulatory T cells in long-lasting Graves disease. Time point of the sample: newly diagnosed GD, antithyroid drugs for less than 3 months. Isolated PBMC RNA provided the starting material for the TCR library. American Thyroid Association guidelines served as the basis for diagnosing Graves' disease. Researchers made TCR beta libraries by using iRepertoire HTBI primers and running Arm-PCR on CDR3 regions. TCRdb ran MiXCR on the multiplex PCR reads and lists one entry per CDR3 protein. The table records hundreds of thousands of distinct CDR3 sequences, 13% of them present only once. A further study also used this sample, focusing on T cells in Graves' hyperthyroidism and ophthalmopathy.

This clonotype was obtained from a man aged 25 to 40 with Graves disease. This sample comprised peripheral blood mononuclear cells (PBMCs), obtained at new diagnosis, from a patient treated with antithyroid drugs.

The CDR3 loop reads CSARVPPWQSKLFF. The CDR3 DNA follows: TGCAGTGCTAGAGTTCCCCCCTGGCAGAGTAAACTGTTTTTT. This chain uses TRBV20-1 with TRBJ1-4; no clear D gene. The CDR3 is 14 amino acids. V lost 1 base, J lost 11 bases, and 17 bases lay in between. The germline V gene has CDR1 DFQATT and CDR2 SNEGSKA (reference sequence).